These 25 T cell receptor beta chains came from one sample sequenced in a study of T cell clonality in common variable immunodeficiency. Study-wide findings and caveats: In common variable immunodeficiency, TCR beta chains reportedly carried fewer deletions and N-nucleotide insertions.

Antigen specificity for these receptors is unknown. This table comes from immunoSEQ multiplex PCR, and its TCRdb copy is limited to in-frame clones, with some not included. Observed in the sample are 30,000 to 40,000 clones, none of them singletons. The sequencing sample was made of peripheral blood mononuclear cells. These receptor sequences come from a human donor with common variable immunodeficiency.

About this clone itself: The read comes to an end 3 residues before the CDR3 does, leaving the germline J gene to fill in the end. This chain connects TRBV13 to TRBJ1-1, with D possibly being TRBD1 (5 bases). Germline V lookup: CDR1 PRHDT, CDR2 FYEKMQ (reference sequence). The CDR3 has 14 amino acids. The CDR3 here is CASSLESGESQAFF. Incomplete CDR3 DNA: TGTGCCAGCAGCTTAGAGTCGGGGGAGAGTCAA.

As for this clone: The read ends 3 residues shy of where the CDR3 ends; the end is completed using the germline J gene. The chain employs TRBV18 and TRBJ2-1, with 7 bases aligning to TRBD1. Looked up from germline, CDR1 is KGHSH and CDR2 is LQKENI. After removal of 4 bases from V and 5 bases from J, the junction contained 2 bases not matched to a gene. This CDR3 region has 13 residues. The CDR3 DNA, read in part, is TGTGCCAGCTCACAGGGGGCGCACAATGAG. Encoded protein: CASSQGAHNE. The complete CDR3 protein is CASSQGAHNEQFF.

With respect to this clone: The sequenced fragment ends 3 residues before the CDR3 boundary, so the rest is inferred from the germline J gene. The chain recombines TRBV2 with TRBJ1-2; D is unresolved. This CDR3 contains 11 residues. The germline CDR1 and CDR2 sequences are SNHLY and FYNNEI. V was shortened by 2 bases and J by 7 bases, with 5 bases between the two germline ends. The sequenced CDR3 bases are TGTGCCAGCAGTGAAAAGGGTGGC. Its translation: CASSEKGG. The whole CDR3 region reads CASSEKGGYTF.

This clone has ten or more counts. Sequencing ends 3 residues short of the CDR3 end; the germline J gene provides the rest. V gene TRBV4-1 combines with J gene TRBJ2-4, with a tentative D call TRBD2 (6 bases). The CDR3 covers 16 residues. V was trimmed by 0 bases and J by 2 bases, leaving 11 bases between them. Looked up from germline, CDR1 is MGHRA and CDR2 is YSYEKL. The CDR3 loop is CASSQEMAGTKNIQYF. Partial CDR3 DNA: TGCGCCAGCAGCCAAGAAATGGCGGGGACCAAAAACATT.

The sample holds many counts of this clone. The read ends 3 residues before the CDR3 terminus; that terminus is restored from the germline J gene. The genes are TRBV9 and TRBJ2-1; D remains ambiguous. The CDR3 extends over 14 amino acids. Per germline, CDR1 SGDLS and CDR2 YYNGEE. The germline V and J ends were trimmed by 0 bases and 8 bases, with 12 bases remaining between them. The CDR3 region is CASSVAHNVDEQFF. The part of the CDR3 DNA that was read is TGTGCCAGCAGCGTAGCTCACAACGTCGATGAG.

This clone was seen only a few times. The CDR3 sequence is CASSIVAVPYEQYF. The CDR3 DNA, read in part, is TGTGCCAGTAGTATAGTGGCGGTGCCCTACGAG. This chain joins TRBV19 and TRBJ2-7; the D is unclear. The missing CDR3 end, 3 residues past where the read stops, is filled in from the germline J gene. Deletions cut 1 base from V and 2 bases from J, with 9 bases between. This CDR3 is built from 14 residues. Germline lookup yields CDR1 LNHDA and CDR2 SQIVND (reference sequence).

Many counts were recorded for this clone. The CDR3 end lies 3 residues beyond the end of the read and is filled in from the germline J gene. The chain has TRBV18 and TRBJ2-4; D is unclear. The CDR3 covers 17 residues. From germline, CDR1 is KGHSH and CDR2 LQKENI. Trimming pared 3 bases from V and 0 bases from J, leaving 15 bases between. The CDR3 DNA, read in part, is TGTGCCAGCTCACCGGGTTCAGGTTCACTAGCCAAAAACATT. Translated: CASSPGSGSLAKNI. The complete CDR3 reads CASSPGSGSLAKNIQYF.

This clone was seen at least ten times. Read data end 3 residues before the CDR3 end; the end is taken from the germline J gene. The V gene is TRBV7-9, the J gene TRBJ1-5; tentatively, D is TRBD1 (6 bases). From germline, CDR1 is SEHNR and CDR2 FQNEAQ (reference sequence). V was clipped by 6 bases and J by 2 bases, with 8 bases between them. CDR3 length: 13 amino acids. The covered CDR3 bases are TGTGCCAGCAGGGGGGCGGGCAATCAGCCC. Its translation is CASRGAGNQP. The entire CDR3 protein reads CASRGAGNQPQHF.

A word on this clone: The CDR3 extends 3 residues past the end of the read, so its final part is completed from the germline J gene. Other DNA sequences in the same sample also yield this CDR3. This chain uses TRBV19 with TRBJ2-7, with 10 bases lining up with TRBD1. Losses at the gene ends were 4 bases for V and 5 bases for J; bases not matched to a gene: 8. The CDR3 contains 15 residues. CDR1 LNHDA and CDR2 SQIVND come from the germline V gene (reference sequence). CDR3 protein: CASSTWDRGVHEQYF. Incomplete CDR3 DNA: TGTGCCAGTAGTACCTGGGACAGGGGAGTTCACGAG.

As regards this clone: The read stops 3 residues short of the end of the CDR3; the missing end is completed from the germline J gene. The chain recombines TRBV19 with TRBJ2-1; D may be TRBD2 (7 bases). With 10 bases removed from V and 0 bases from J, the gap between germline ends came to 19 bases. This CDR3 region has 16 residues. CDR1 is LNHDA and CDR2 is SQIVND in the germline V gene (reference sequence). The CDR3 sequence: CAKRGGGLSSYNEQFF. CDR3 DNA (partial): TGTGCCAAAAGGGGGGGCGGGCTAAGCTCCTACAATGAG.

This clone has only a few counts. The read comes to an end 3 residues before the CDR3 does, leaving the germline J gene to fill in the end. The chain combines TRBV19 with TRBJ1-5; D not certain. This CDR3 is 16 amino acids long. V was shortened by 5 bases and J by 0 bases, with 14 bases between the two germline ends. Germline CDR1 and CDR2: LNHDA and SQIVND (reference sequence). The CDR3 is CASSRSHLSSNQPQHF. The sequenced CDR3 bases are TGTGCCAGTAGTCGAAGCCACCTGTCTAGCAATCAGCCC. Full variable domain (missing parts from reference TRBV19 and TRBJ1-5): DGGITQSPKYLFRKEGQNVTLSCEQNLNHDAMYWYRQDPGQGLRLIYYSQIVNDFQKGDIAEGYSVSREKKESFPLTVTSAQKNPTAFYLCASSRSHLSSNQPQHFGDGTRLSIL.

This clone was detected a few times. Read sequence stops 3 residues before the CDR3 end, and the germline J gene provides the missing end. This chain connects TRBV7-2 to TRBJ1-5; no firm D call. This CDR3 spans 17 amino acids. V lost 0 bases and J lost 1, with 13 bases in between. CDR1 and CDR2 (germline): SGHTA, FQGNSA. The sequenced part of the CDR3 DNA is TGTGCCAGCAGCTTAGCTGGCAGAGATTACAGCAATCAGCCC. This sequence encodes CASSLAGRDYSNQP. The CDR3 in its entirety is CASSLAGRDYSNQPQHF.

Of note for this clone: The read ends 3 residues before the CDR3 terminus; that terminus is restored from the germline J gene. The V call is TRBV19, the J call TRBJ1-5, with D maybe TRBD1 (5 bases). Germline CDR1 reads LNHDA; CDR2 reads SQIVND (reference sequence). With 7 bases removed from V and 1 base from J, the gap between germline ends came to 11 bases. This CDR3 contains 14 residues. CDR3 in amino acids: CASTRGLSNQPQHF. The sequenced CDR3 bases are TGTGCCAGTACCCGGGGACTGAGCAATCAGCCC.

This clone was counted at least ten times. The missing CDR3 end, 3 residues past where the read stops, is filled in from the germline J gene. The chain recombines TRBV10-3 with TRBJ2-6; 7 bases fit TRBD1. CDR3 length equals 19 residues. The junction had 12 bases not matched to a gene; V was cut back by 4 bases and J by 0 bases. Germline V gene sequence: CDR1 ENHRY, CDR2 SYGVKD. The CDR3 bases that were read are TGTGCCATCAGTGTTGTAATTGGGACAGAGAGCTCTGGGGCCAACGTC. This gives the protein CAISVVIGTESSGANV. The entire CDR3 is CAISVVIGTESSGANVLTF.

This clone was seen only a few times. This CDR3 is CSVRGQTYEQYF. Partial CDR3 DNA: TGCAGCGTTCGGGGACAGACCTACGAG. V and J are TRBV29-1 and TRBJ2-7; 7 nucleotides agree with TRBD1. The read comes to an end 3 residues before the CDR3 does, leaving the germline J gene to fill in the end. Germline V CDR1 and CDR2: SQVTM, ANQGSEA. The CDR3 has 12 residues. The junction had 3 bases not matched to a gene; V was cut back by 5 bases and J by 2 bases.

This clone was counted a few times. The DNA ends 3 residues before the CDR3 does, and the rest of the CDR3 is filled in from the germline J gene. V usage is TRBV13 and J usage is TRBJ2-5; D unresolved. V was trimmed by 0 bases and J by 5 bases, leaving 4 bases between them. Germline CDR1 is PRHDT and CDR2 is FYEKMQ (reference sequence). The CDR3 extends over 12 amino acids. The CDR3 loop reads CASSLGRETQYF. The covered CDR3 bases are TGTGCCAGCAGCTTAGGGCGTGAGACC. The full variable domain, with the rest looked up from reference TRBV13 and TRBJ2-5, is AAGVIQSPRHLIKEKRETATLKCYPIPRHDTVYWYQQGPGQDPQFLISFYEKMQSDKGSIPDRFSAQQFSDYHSELNMSSLELGDSALYFCASSLGRETQYFGPGTRLLVL.

This clone occurred a few times. The read ends 3 residues early relative to the CDR3; the germline J gene fills the gap. The chain joins TRBV30 to TRBJ1-6; D is unclear. This CDR3 comprises 13 residues. The germline V gene encodes CDR1 GTSNPN and CDR2 SVGIG (reference sequence). V was clipped by 3 bases and J by 7 bases, with 10 bases between them. This CDR3 reads CAWSAAENSPLHF. The sequenced part of the CDR3 DNA is TGTGCCTGGAGCGCGGCAGAGAATTCACCC. Together with reference TRBV30 and TRBJ1-6, the CDR3 gives the full variable domain: SQTIHQWPATLVQPVGSPLSLECTVEGTSNPNLYWYRQAAGRGLQLLFYSVGIGQISSEVPQNLSASRPQDRQFILSSKKLLLSDSGFYLCAWSAAENSPLHFGNGTRLTVT.

In this sample, this clone turned up many times. Sequencing ends 3 residues short of the CDR3 end; the germline J gene provides the rest. This rearrangement joins TRBV30 to TRBJ1-2; no clear D. The CDR3 extends over 11 amino acids. Looked up from germline, CDR1 is GTSNPN and CDR2 is SVGIG (reference sequence). This chain's CDR3 is CAWNSGPLYTF. The CDR3 DNA, read in part, is TGTGCCTGGAACAGTGGTCCCCTC.

This clone was seen at least ten times. Partial CDR3 DNA: TGTGCCATCAGTTACAGGGAGGGAGAAAAA. It translates to CAISYREGEK. The whole CDR3 sequence reads CAISYREGEKLFF. V usage is TRBV10-3 and J usage is TRBJ1-4; tentatively, D is TRBD1 (6 bases). The CDR3 end lies 3 residues beyond the end of the read and is filled in from the germline J gene. Germline V CDR1 and CDR2: ENHRY, SYGVKD. Trimming stripped 5 bases from V and 8 bases from J, with 12 bases between. This CDR3 spans 13 amino acids.

On this clone itself: The CDR3 end falls 3 residues outside the read, so it is completed with the germline J gene. The gene calls are TRBV5-1 and TRBJ2-7; no definite D call. Trimming stripped 0 bases from V and 4 bases from J, with 2 bases between. The CDR3 totals 11 residues. Germline V lookup: CDR1 SGHRS, CDR2 YFSETQ. The CDR3 spells CASSLAYEQYF. The covered CDR3 bases are TGCGCCAGCAGCTTGGCTTACGAG. Drawing the rest from reference TRBV5-1 and TRBJ2-7, the complete variable domain is KAGVTQTPRYLIKTRGQQVTLSCSPISGHRSVSWYQQTPGQGLQFLFEYFSETQRNKGNFPGRFSGRQFSNSRSEMNVSTLELGDSALYLCASSLAYEQYFGPGTRLTVT.

This clone was counted ten times or more. Read coverage stops 3 residues before the CDR3 terminus; the germline J gene supplies the remainder. This chain links TRBV29-1 with TRBJ1-2, with D perhaps matching TRBD1 (5 bases). Germline CDR1 and CDR2: SQVTM and ANQGSEA. V lost 3 bases, J lost 5 bases, and 19 bases lay in between. The CDR3 is 15 residues long. The covered CDR3 bases are TGCAGCGTTGAGGGGTACGACAGAAACGCGTATGGC. Translating gives CSVEGYDRNAYG. In full, the CDR3 reads CSVEGYDRNAYGYTF.

This clone was seen ten or more times. The CDR3 end lies 3 residues beyond the end of the read and is filled in from the germline J gene. The chain links TRBV7-9 to TRBJ2-3; D gene unclear. Germline values: CDR1 SEHNR, CDR2 FQNEAQ (reference sequence). CDR3 length: 13 residues. Trimming removed 3 bases from V and 2 bases from J, with 6 bases in between. CDR3 bases read: TGTGCCAGCAGCTTTACAGCCACAGATACG. The encoded protein is CASSFTATDT. The full CDR3 reads CASSFTATDTQYF. Supplemented by reference TRBV7-9 and TRBJ2-3, the full variable domain reads DTGVSQNPRHKITKRGQNVTFRCDPISEHNRLYWYRQTLGQGPEFLTYFQNEAQLEKSRLLSDRFSAERPKGSFSTLEIQRTEQGDSAMYLCASSFTATDTQYFGPGTRLTVL.

This clone was counted ten times or more. The read ends 3 residues early relative to the CDR3; the germline J gene fills the gap. The chain recombines TRBV29-1 with TRBJ2-5; D call uncertain. Per the germline V gene, CDR1 is SQVTM and CDR2 is ANQGSEA. The length of the CDR3 is 13 residues. With 4 bases removed from V and 4 bases from J, the gap between germline ends came to 13 bases. The chain's CDR3 is CSVVSPFRETQYF. The CDR3 bases that were read are TGCAGCGTTGTCAGTCCGTTTCGAGAGACC. The full variable domain, rest sourced from reference TRBV29-1 and TRBJ2-5, is SAVISQKPSRDICQRGTSLTIQCQVDSQVTMMFWYRQQPGQSLTLIATANQGSEATYESGFVIDKFPISRPNLTFSTLTVSNMSPEDSSIYLCSVVSPFRETQYFGPGTRLLVL.

This clone has ten or more counts. The CDR3 goes on 3 residues after the read ends, and that part is filled in from the germline J gene. The chain links TRBV19 to TRBJ1-1, with 10 bases matching TRBD1. Germline CDR1 LNHDA, CDR2 SQIVND (reference sequence). Unmatched junction bases numbered 5, after V lost 4 bases and J lost 0 bases. The CDR3 has 16 amino acids. The chain's CDR3 is CASSRGTGALNTEAFF. CDR3 DNA, as far as it was read: TGTGCCAGTAGTAGAGGGACAGGGGCTTTGAACACTGAA.

This clone showed up many times. The observed sequence ends 3 residues before the CDR3 terminus, with the missing tail filled in from the germline J gene. The chain is built from TRBV2 and TRBJ2-1; TRBD1 matches 8 bases. The junction had 15 bases not matched to a gene; V was cut back by 8 bases and J by 6 bases. The CDR3 runs 16 residues. Germline CDR1 reads SNHLY; CDR2 reads FYNNEI. Partial CDR3 DNA: TGTGCCAGCCCAAACCCAGGTCGGACAGGGAGCAATGAG. It codes for CASPNPGRTGSNE. The full CDR3 reads CASPNPGRTGSNEQFF.